This entry features one TCR beta chain sequence. Clones were sequenced by immunoSEQ multiplex PCR, and TCRdb holds only the in-frame ones, with some missing. Among about 38,000 clones listed, 65% to 80% were seen once. These data originate in a study of OX40 agonist ivuxolimab in advanced cancers. Study context: Antecedent anti-PD-1, anti-PD-L1 or anti-CTLA-4 therapy was permissible, with 35% to 40% having received some.

This CDR3 is 15 amino acids long. Trimming cost V 3 bases and J 3 bases; bases outside gene matches: 5. CDR1 and CDR2 from the germline V gene are SGHRS and YFSETQ. The sample was CD4+ or CD8+ T cells sorted from blood, taken in a trial of the OX40 agonist ivuxolimab. The chain employs TRBV5-1 and TRBJ2-3; TRBD1 matches at 9 bases. This TCR was recovered from an adult with an advanced solid tumor such as melanoma, head and neck, liver or kidney cancer. The DNA of the CDR3 is TGCGCCAGCAGCTCGGACAGGGGAGATACAGATACGCAGTATTTT. This encodes CASSSDRGDTDTQYF.